The 23 T cell receptor beta chains below were found in one sample sequenced in a study of beta chain features in type 1 diabetes (dated by TCRdb to between 2017 and 2018). Libraries came from the immunoSEQ multiplex PCR assay. The entire isolated RNA was reverse transcribed using the High Capacity cDNA Reverse Transcription Kit, and thus expressed TCRB transcripts were sequenced. What TCRdb holds here is the immuneACCESS table cut down to in-frame rearrangements. Part of the clones is not present; checked against another copy, under half of the missing clones reflect an unresolved V gene, and the others are unexplained. The sample table shows about 660,000 clones, and roughly an eighth are seen once. The ten largest clones take up 0.035% to 0.045% of the sample. These receptors have no known antigen. What the work shows at the level of the full study, not this receptor alone: In all four CD4+ subsets, TCRB CDR3 length was moderately but significantly shorter in type 1 diabetes patients.

Sequenced input: naive CD4+ T cells from blood. In light of the paper, this sample's cell subset or site label describes: true naive CD4+ T cells. These receptors were obtained from a young man with type 1 diabetes.

This rearrangement joins TRBV6-5 to TRBJ1-4, with 8 bases fitting TRBD1. V trimming: 6 bases; J trimming: 7 bases; junction bases outside the gene matches: 10. The CDR3 length is 15 residues. Germline assignment: CDR1 MNHEY and CDR2 SVGAGI. The CDR3 is CASRTRTGLGEKLFF. The CDR3 DNA sequence: TGTGCCAGCAGAACCCGGACAGGGCTGGGTGAAAAACTGTTTTTT.

This clone was counted a few times. The CDR3 reads CASSFQGYQPQHF. In DNA form, the CDR3 reads TGTGCCAGCAGCTTCCAGGGGTATCAGCCCCAGCATTTT. The J gene is TRBJ1-5, the V gene TRBV7-2, with TRBD1 as a possible D gene (6 bases). The CDR3 length is 13 residues. V was trimmed by 3 bases and J by 5 bases, leaving 8 bases between them. Germline V gene data show CDR1 as SGHTA and CDR2 as FQGNSA. Together with reference TRBV7-2 and TRBJ1-5, the CDR3 gives the full variable domain: GAGVSQSPSNKVTEKGKDVELRCDPISGHTALYWYRQSLGQGLEFLIYFQGNSAPDKSGLPSDRFSAERTGGSVSTLTIQRTQQEDSAVYLCASSFQGYQPQHFGDGTRLSIL.

The V gene is TRBV11-2, the J gene TRBJ1-5; no clear D. CDR3 length: 13 residues. Germline CDR1 and CDR2: SGHAT and FQNNGV. Between the trimmed V and J ends, which lost 4 bases and 9 bases, there was a span of 13 bases. The CDR3 nucleotides read TGTGCCAGCAGCTCCGGAGCCGAGCGGCCCCAGCATTTT. Its translation: CASSSGAERPQHF.

This rearrangement joins TRBV7-2 to TRBJ1-2, with 8 bases that match TRBD1. V shed 5 bases and J 7 bases; nucleotides not matched to a gene: 6. Looked up from germline, CDR1 is SGHTA and CDR2 is FQGNSA. The CDR3 totals 13 residues. CDR3 sequence reads: CASSRAGGFGYTF. For the CDR3, the DNA is TGTGCCAGCAGCAGGGCAGGGGGCTTTGGCTACACCTTC.

The J gene is TRBJ1-1, the V gene TRBV5-4; no definite D call. CDR1 is SGHNT and CDR2 is YYREEE in the germline V gene (reference sequence). The V end lost 2 bases, the J end lost 1 base, and 12 bases lay between the germline ends. This CDR3 spans 15 amino acids. The CDR3 DNA reads TGTGCCAGCAGCTTTTCCCTCGGGCGGAACACTGAAGCTTTCTTT. As protein: CASSFSLGRNTEAFF. Using reference TRBV5-4 and TRBJ1-1 for the parts outside the CDR3, the full variable domain is ETGVTQSPTHLIKTRGQQVTLRCSSQSGHNTVSWYQQALGQGPQFIFQYYREEENGRGNFPPRFSGLQFPNYSSELNVNALELDDSALYLCASSFSLGRNTEAFFGQGTRLTVV.

This clone occurred a few times. The chain uses TRBV6-5 and TRBJ2-7; unclear D gene. The CDR3 has 13 amino acids. Germline CDR1 and CDR2: MNHEY and SVGAGI. Trimming removed 2 bases from V and 7 bases from J, with 12 bases in between. The CDR3 DNA reads as TGTGCCAGCAGTTACGGGGATCGTCGGGAGCAGTACTTC. It yields the protein CASSYGDRREQYF.

The chain combines TRBV7-2 with TRBJ1-5; D ambiguous. Germline V gives CDR1 SGHTA, CDR2 FQGNSA. V lost 1 base and J 0 bases, leaving 7 bases between the germline ends. The CDR3 has 15 amino acids. The chain's CDR3 is CASSLEGYSNQPQHF. CDR3 DNA: TGTGCCAGCAGCTTAGAAGGGTATAGCAATCAGCCCCAGCATTTT.

J is TRBJ1-1 and V is TRBV20-1; D not resolved. The CDR3 sequence is 10 residues long. Germline CDR1 reads DFQATT; CDR2 reads SNEGSKA (reference sequence). V lost 1 base, J lost 7 bases, and 4 bases lay in between. DNA of the CDR3: TGCAGTGCTAGAGTAATTGAAGCTTTCTTT. It encodes CSARVIEAFF.

This clone was counted between two and nine times. This chain joins TRBV5-4 and TRBJ2-5; D ambiguous. The germline V gene encodes CDR1 SGHNT and CDR2 YYREEE (reference sequence). V lost 0 bases and J lost 2, with 8 bases in between. The CDR3 contains 14 residues. The CDR3 sequence: CASSLGTEQETQYF. As DNA, the CDR3 is TGTGCCAGCAGCTTGGGCACAGAACAAGAGACCCAGTACTTC.

The V gene is TRBV5-4, the J gene TRBJ1-4; D is unclear. This CDR3 has 12 amino acids. The germline gives CDR1 SGHNT, CDR2 YYREEE (reference sequence). Trimming took 4 bases from V and 5 from J, leaving 6 bases between them. The CDR3: CASSLVNEKLFF. CDR3 nucleotide sequence: TGTGCCAGCAGCCTAGTGAATGAAAAACTGTTTTTT. Combining the CDR3 with reference TRBV5-4 and TRBJ1-4 gives the whole variable domain ETGVTQSPTHLIKTRGQQVTLRCSSQSGHNTVSWYQQALGQGPQFIFQYYREEENGRGNFPPRFSGLQFPNYSSELNVNALELDDSALYLCASSLVNEKLFFGSGTQLSVL.

The chain couples TRBV30 to TRBJ2-5; no firm D call. The V end was cut by 3 bases, the J end by 2 bases, with 10 bases between. This CDR3 has 13 amino acids. From germline, CDR1 is GTSNPN and CDR2 SVGIG (reference sequence). The chain's CDR3 is CAWRGGPQETQYF. For the CDR3, the DNA is TGTGCCTGGAGAGGTGGACCGCAAGAGACCCAGTACTTC.

This clone was seen only a few times. The chain has TRBV11-2 and TRBJ2-5; TRBD2 matches 11 bases. The CDR3 runs 16 residues. J gave up 5 bases and V 5 bases, and 10 bases lay outside the gene matches. Germline CDR1 reads SGHAT; CDR2 reads FQNNGV. CDR3 nucleotides: TGTGCCAGCAGCGGAGGACTAGCGGGCTTTGGGGAGACCCAGTACTTC. Translating it yields CASSGGLAGFGETQYF.

This clone occurred a few times. DNA of the CDR3: TGTGCCAGCAGTGAATCCATTAGGGGAGATCAGTACTTC. Translation gives CASSESIRGDQYF. The V and J genes are TRBV25-1 and TRBJ2-7, with D perhaps given as TRBD1 or TRBD2 (5 bases each). Germline CDR1 reads MGHDK; CDR2 reads SYGVNS. The CDR3 extends over 13 amino acids. Trimming cost V 1 base and J 10 bases, with 14 bases left between them.

The V gene is TRBV28, the J gene TRBJ1-1; no definite D call. Trimming removed 4 bases from V and 3 bases from J, with 3 bases in between. The CDR3 extends over 11 amino acids. Germline-derived CDR1 and CDR2 are MDHEN and SYDVKM. The CDR3 coding sequence is TGTGCCAGCAGTTCGGACACTGAAGCTTTCTTT. Translation gives CASSSDTEAFF.

V usage is TRBV11-2 and J usage is TRBJ1-2, with 9 bases matching TRBD1. The trim removed 5 bases at V and 6 bases at J, leaving 10 bases unmatched. From germline, CDR1 is SGHAT and CDR2 FQNNGV. The CDR3 loop spans 15 amino acids. CDR3 nucleotide sequence: TGTGCCAGCAGCCTACAGGGGGCAGGCATGGATGGCTACACCTTC. It encodes CASSLQGAGMDGYTF. The full variable domain, its missing parts supplied by reference TRBV11-2 and TRBJ1-2, is EAGVAQSPRYKIIEKRQSVAFWCNPISGHATLYWYQQILGQGPKLLIQFQNNGVVDDSQLPKDRFSAERLKGVDSTLKIQPAKLEDSAVYLCASSLQGAGMDGYTFGSGTRLTVV.

In its sample, this clone was seen a few times. J is TRBJ2-3 and V is TRBV7-9, with D perhaps matching TRBD1 or TRBD2 (5 bases each). V lost 2 bases, J lost 0 bases, and 9 bases lay in between. The length of the CDR3 is 15 residues. Per the germline V gene, CDR1 is SEHNR and CDR2 is FQNEAQ (reference sequence). The CDR3 loop reads CASSLPGSSTDTQYF. The CDR3 nucleotides read TGTGCCAGCAGCTTACCAGGGAGTAGCACAGATACGCAGTATTTT. Based on the CDR3 plus reference TRBV7-9 and TRBJ2-3, the full variable domain is DTGVSQNPRHKITKRGQNVTFRCDPISEHNRLYWYRQTLGQGPEFLTYFQNEAQLEKSRLLSDRFSAERPKGSFSTLEIQRTEQGDSAMYLCASSLPGSSTDTQYFGPGTRLTVL.

The table lists this clone with a few counts. The V gene is TRBV16, the J gene TRBJ1-6; no definite D call. CDR3 length equals 16 residues. V shed 1 base and J shed 6 bases, with 13 bases lying between them. CDR1 is KGHSY and CDR2 is FQNENV in the germline V gene. CDR3 in DNA: TGTGCCAGCAGCCAATTTGAGGGAATGTTTAATTCACCCCTCCACTTT. Residues: CASSQFEGMFNSPLHF.

The V call is TRBV4-3, the J call TRBJ2-5; tentatively, D is TRBD2 (6 bases). The CDR3 is made up of 13 amino acids. Trimming removed 1 base at V and 4 bases at J, with 7 bases between. Germline assignment: CDR1 LGHNA and CDR2 YSLEER. The CDR3 sequence is CASSQVEGETQYF. The CDR3 DNA reads TGCGCCAGCAGCCAAGTGGAGGGAGAGACCCAGTACTTC.

This clone came up a few times. The CDR3 protein is CSLESGSLDTQYF. The CDR3 nucleotides read TGCAGCTTAGAAAGCGGGAGCCTAGATACGCAGTATTTT. The chain joins TRBV29-1 to TRBJ2-3; 8 bases line up with TRBD2. Germline values: CDR1 SQVTM, CDR2 ANQGSEA. With 8 bases clipped from V and 5 bases from J, the junction kept 9 bases outside the gene matches. The CDR3 has 13 amino acids.

This clone was seen a handful of times. The junction departs from the called germline gene at one end, perhaps through a read error. This rearrangement joins TRBV18 to TRBJ2-7, with 12 bases aligning to TRBD1. Germline V gene sequence: CDR1 KGHSH, CDR2 LQKENI. The CDR3 totals 15 residues. CDR3 sequence: CASSAPGQGAYEQYF. The CDR3, as DNA: TGTGCCAGCTCAGCACCGGGACAGGGGGCTTACGAGCAGTACTTC.

The genes are TRBV28 and TRBJ1-2, with TRBD1 matching 9 bases. This CDR3 is built from 14 residues. V lost 2 bases and J lost 4; bases outside the gene matches: 2. Germline values: CDR1 MDHEN, CDR2 SYDVKM. CDR3 sequence (DNA): TGTGCCAGCAGTTTAGGACAGGGGTTCTATGGCTACACCTTC. Translation: CASSLGQGFYGYTF.

CDR3 sequence reads: CASSHVTDRSSYNSPLHF. DNA of the CDR3: TGTGCCAGCAGCCACGTGACGGACAGGAGCTCCTATAATTCACCCCTCCACTTT. The chain recombines TRBV14 with TRBJ1-6, with TRBD1 identical over 7 bases. CDR1 is SGHDN and CDR2 is FVKESK in the germline V gene. Trimming cost V 3 bases and J 0 bases; bases outside gene matches: 8. The CDR3 has 18 amino acids.

There are a few counts of this clone. The chain links TRBV4-2 to TRBJ2-7; unclear D gene. CDR3 length: 13 amino acids. With 3 bases removed from V and 0 bases from J, the gap between germline ends came to 6 bases. Germline-derived CDR1 and CDR2 are LGHNA and YNFKEQ. The CDR3 nucleotides read TGTGCCAGCAGCCAGGCTAGCTCCTACGAGCAGTACTTC. It codes for CASSQASSYEQYF.